One sample yielded the 17 T cell receptor beta chains listed below, sequenced in a study of a mutant IDH1 vaccine in newly diagnosed glioma. Their antigen targets remain unknown. Clones were read by immunoSEQ multiplex PCR, and TCRdb kept only the in-frame ones, dropping some. In the table there are approximately 37,000 clones, about 76% of which are singletons. Time point defined: week 23, last vaccination. Each dose of the vaccine consisted of 300 ug of mutant IDH1 20-mer peptide, with topical imiquimod. This specimen was PBMCs, taken from a glioma patient whose treatment included an IDH1 peptide vaccine. The source is a man aged 45 to 65 with glioma.

The genes are TRBV7-9 and TRBJ1-5; TRBD1 matches at 7 bases. Germline V gene data show CDR1 as SEHNR and CDR2 as FQNEAQ (reference sequence). This CDR3 is built from 13 residues. J gave up 6 bases and V 3 bases, and 2 bases lay outside the gene matches. The CDR3 DNA reads TGTGCCAGCAGCTTCACAGGGGTTCAGCCCCAGCATTTT. As protein: CASSFTGVQPQHF.

This clone appeared a few times. The J gene is TRBJ1-2, the V gene TRBV30; D is perhaps TRBD1 (6 bases). Germline lookup yields CDR1 GTSNPN and CDR2 SVGIG (reference sequence). V was cut by 3 bases and J by 8 bases, with 13 bases left in between. The CDR3 is made up of 12 amino acids. CDR3 in DNA: TGTGCCTGGAGGGGCAGGCAGGGGGGCTACACCTTC. Its protein product is CAWRGRQGGYTF.

The rearrangement joins TRBV6-5 to TRBJ1-4; D may be TRBD1 (6 bases). The CDR3 spans 16 residues. Germline V gives CDR1 MNHEY, CDR2 SVGAGI. V was trimmed by 0 bases and J by 0 bases, leaving 8 bases between them. CDR3 DNA sequence: TGTGCCAGCAGTTACTCGAAGGGGGCAACTAATGAAAAACTGTTTTTT. It encodes CASSYSKGATNEKLFF.

The chain combines TRBV10-3 with TRBJ1-4; the D gene is possibly TRBD1 (6 bases). Germline CDR1 ENHRY, CDR2 SYGVKD. The ends were cut back, 8 bases at V and 6 bases at J, with 13 bases in the middle. There are 13 residues in the CDR3. The CDR3: CAIGDKRDEKLFF. The CDR3 DNA reads TGTGCCATCGGGGACAAAAGGGATGAAAAACTGTTTTTT.

Only a few counts were recorded for this clone. The V gene is TRBV29-1, the J gene TRBJ1-4; no firm D call. Germline V gives CDR1 SQVTM, CDR2 ANQGSEA. The CDR3 length is 12 residues. Trimming left V 4 bases short and J 8 bases short, with 11 bases between. CDR3 region: CSVAGVGEKLFF. The CDR3 DNA reads TGCAGCGTTGCGGGAGTCGGGGAAAAACTGTTTTTT. The full variable domain, in which reference TRBV29-1 and TRBJ1-4 provide the parts outside the CDR3, is SAVISQKPSRDICQRGTSLTIQCQVDSQVTMMFWYRQQPGQSLTLIATANQGSEATYESGFVIDKFPISRPNLTFSTLTVSNMSPEDSSIYLCSVAGVGEKLFFGSGTQLSVL.

The genes are TRBV29-1 and TRBJ2-2; 8 nucleotides line up with TRBD2. V shed 3 bases, J shed 4 bases, and the junction held 1 base outside the gene matches. The CDR3 covers 13 residues. Germline CDR1 is SQVTM and CDR2 is ANQGSEA. The CDR3 DNA reads as TGCAGCGTTGACCGGGGGGGCACCGGGGAGCTGTTTTTT. Its protein is CSVDRGGTGELFF.

This rearrangement joins TRBV29-1 to TRBJ1-2; the D gene is possibly TRBD1 (5 bases). V was trimmed by 0 bases and J by 4 bases, leaving 6 bases between them. This CDR3 contains 12 residues. Germline CDR1 SQVTM, CDR2 ANQGSEA. DNA of the CDR3: TGCAGCGTTGAAGAGACAGTCTATGGCTACACCTTC. Translation gives CSVEETVYGYTF.

The chain has TRBV16 and TRBJ1-1, with no clear D. Trimming removed 0 bases at V and 2 bases at J, with 10 bases between. Germline V gene data show CDR1 as KGHSY and CDR2 as FQNENV. CDR3 length equals 15 residues. The CDR3 loop is CASSQSEHINTEAFF. CDR3 DNA: TGTGCCAGCAGCCAATCGGAACACATCAACACTGAAGCTTTCTTT. Full variable domain (rest looked up from reference TRBV16 and TRBJ1-1): GEEVAQTPKHLVRGEGQKAKLYCAPIKGHSYVFWYQQVLKNEFKFLISFQNENVFDETGMPKERFSAKCLPNSPCSLEIQATKLEDSAVYFCASSQSEHINTEAFFGQGTRLTVV.

The rearrangement uses TRBV20-1 and TRBJ1-2; possible D gene TRBD1, 5 bases. The V end lost 4 bases, the J end lost 5 bases, and 8 bases lay between the germline ends. In germline, CDR1 is DFQATT, CDR2 SNEGSKA (reference sequence). The CDR3 extends over 11 amino acids. As DNA, the CDR3 is TGCAGTGCTACCAGGGAGTATGGCTACACCTTC. Protein sequence: CSATREYGYTF.

This chain joins TRBV2 and TRBJ1-5; D perhaps matches TRBD1 (5 bases). V lost 1 base and J 2 bases, leaving 12 bases between the germline ends. Germline V lookup: CDR1 SNHLY, CDR2 FYNNEI. The length of the CDR3 is 16 residues. In DNA form, the CDR3 reads TGTGCCAGCAGTGAAGGTCCCAGGGCGGGCAATCAGCCCCAGCATTTT. Its protein is CASSEGPRAGNQPQHF.

This clone was recorded only once. This chain uses TRBV19 with TRBJ2-7; 7 positions agree with TRBD2. J lost 0 bases, V lost 4 bases, and 6 bases had no gene match. This CDR3 comprises 15 residues. Per germline, CDR1 LNHDA and CDR2 SQIVND (reference sequence). This CDR3 is CASSTRRGSSYEQYF. CDR3 nucleotides: TGTGCCAGTAGTACCCGGCGGGGGAGCTCCTACGAGCAGTACTTC.

This rearrangement joins TRBV29-1 to TRBJ1-2, with a tentative D call TRBD1 (6 bases). The germline gives CDR1 SQVTM, CDR2 ANQGSEA. The CDR3 loop spans 12 amino acids. Trimming stripped 7 bases from V and 8 bases from J, with 17 bases between. In DNA, the CDR3 is TGCAGCGGGGGGGGCGAGCGGGGAGGCTACACCTTC. This encodes CSGGGERGGYTF. Full variable domain (rest looked up from reference TRBV29-1 and TRBJ1-2): SAVISQKPSRDICQRGTSLTIQCQVDSQVTMMFWYRQQPGQSLTLIATANQGSEATYESGFVIDKFPISRPNLTFSTLTVSNMSPEDSSIYLCSGGGERGGYTFGSGTRLTVV.

The chain is built from TRBV5-6 and TRBJ1-1; D unresolved. Trimming removed 1 base at V and 1 base at J, with 5 bases between. Germline CDR1 is SGHDT and CDR2 is YYEEEE. This CDR3 comprises 13 residues. CDR3 residues: CASSLTENTEAFF. The CDR3, as DNA: TGTGCCAGCAGCTTGACAGAGAACACTGAAGCTTTCTTT.

The CDR3 reads CASSLGGAQETQYF. Written as DNA, the CDR3 is TGTGCCAGCAGCTTGGGGGGGGCTCAAGAGACCCAGTACTTC. The V call is TRBV5-8, the J call TRBJ2-5; D may correspond to TRBD1 or TRBD2 (6 bases each). V lost 0 bases, J lost 2 bases, and 8 bases lay in between. Germline V gene data show CDR1 as SGHTS and CDR2 as YDEGEE. The CDR3 runs to 14 residues.

The chain combines TRBV9 with TRBJ2-1; D unclear. Germline V gene sequence: CDR1 SGDLS, CDR2 YYNGEE. The CDR3 length is 12 residues. The V end lost 8 bases, the J end lost 7 bases, and 13 bases lay between the germline ends. The chain's CDR3 is CASGTIRNEQFF. Written as DNA, the CDR3 is TGTGCCAGTGGAACCATCCGGAATGAGCAGTTCTTC.

The sample holds one count of this clone. The chain recombines TRBV7-8 with TRBJ2-7; 11 bases are a match to TRBD2. The J segment lost 3 bases and the V segment lost 3 bases, leaving 10 bases of the junction unmatched. CDR1 and CDR2 from the germline V gene are SGHVS and FQNEAQ. This CDR3 contains 17 residues. CDR3 nucleotides: TGTGCCAGCAGCTTTCTCCCTAGCGGGGGGCGAGGCTACGAGCAGTACTTC. It codes for CASSFLPSGGRGYEQYF.

The table lists this clone with a few counts. The V and J genes are TRBV6-1 and TRBJ2-6, with D uncertain. The CDR3 covers 15 residues. V lost 7 bases to trimming and J lost 0 bases, with 10 bases between them. Germline CDR1 and CDR2: MNHNS and SASEGT. Here the CDR3 reads CASKIRFSGANVLTF. CDR3 DNA sequence: TGTGCCAGCAAAATTCGTTTCTCTGGGGCCAACGTCCTGACTTTC.